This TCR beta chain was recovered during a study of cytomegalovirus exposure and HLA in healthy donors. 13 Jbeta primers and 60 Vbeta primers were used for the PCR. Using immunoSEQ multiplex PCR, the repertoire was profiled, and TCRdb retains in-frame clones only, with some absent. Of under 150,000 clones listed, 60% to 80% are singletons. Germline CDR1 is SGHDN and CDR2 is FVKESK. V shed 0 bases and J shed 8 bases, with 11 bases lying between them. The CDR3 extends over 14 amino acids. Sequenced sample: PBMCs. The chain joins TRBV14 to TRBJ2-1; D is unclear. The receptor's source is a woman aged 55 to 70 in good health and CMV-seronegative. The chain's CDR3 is CASSQDLVADEQFF. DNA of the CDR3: TGTGCCAGCAGCCAAGATTTAGTTGCGGATGAGCAGTTCTTC.